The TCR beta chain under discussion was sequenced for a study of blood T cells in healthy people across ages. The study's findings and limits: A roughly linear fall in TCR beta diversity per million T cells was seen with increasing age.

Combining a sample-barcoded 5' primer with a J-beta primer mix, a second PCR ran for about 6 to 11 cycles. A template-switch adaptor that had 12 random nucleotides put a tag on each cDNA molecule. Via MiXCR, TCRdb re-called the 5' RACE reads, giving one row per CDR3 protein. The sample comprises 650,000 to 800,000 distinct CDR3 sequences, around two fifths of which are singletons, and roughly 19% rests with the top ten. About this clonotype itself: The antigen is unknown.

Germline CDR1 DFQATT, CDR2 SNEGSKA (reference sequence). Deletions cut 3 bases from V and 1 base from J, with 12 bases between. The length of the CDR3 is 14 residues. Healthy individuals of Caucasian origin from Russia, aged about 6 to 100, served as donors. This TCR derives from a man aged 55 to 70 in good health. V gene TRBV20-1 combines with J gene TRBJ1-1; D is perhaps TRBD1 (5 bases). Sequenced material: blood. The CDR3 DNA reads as TGCAGTGCTAGGATGGGGGGTCGGAACACTGAAGCTTTCTTT. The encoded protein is CSARMGGRNTEAFF.